The 13 T cell receptor beta chains below were found in one sample sequenced in a study of beta chain features in type 1 diabetes. Every bit of the isolated RNA underwent reverse transcription, so sequencing read expressed TCRB transcripts. Clones were sequenced by immunoSEQ multiplex PCR, and TCRdb holds only the in-frame ones, with some missing. The sample has about 160,000 clones; over 55% are singletons. Their antigens remain unidentified. Findings and caveats of the study: Shorter TCRB CDR3s, moderately but significantly so, were found in Type 1 diabetes patients in all four CD4+ subsets.

The sample taken for sequencing was naive CD4+ T cells from blood. The receptors here all came from a man aged 25-45 years with type 1 diabetes.

V usage is TRBV5-1 and J usage is TRBJ2-3, with 9 bases lining up with TRBD2. CDR1 is SGHRS and CDR2 is YFSETQ in the germline V gene. J was trimmed by 3 bases and V by 1 base; bases with no gene match: 9. The CDR3 covers 17 residues. The CDR3: CASSLPASGARTDTQYF. CDR3 bases: TGCGCCAGCAGCTTGCCGGCTAGCGGGGCCCGAACAGATACGCAGTATTTT.

V is TRBV30 and J is TRBJ2-3; weak D call: TRBD1 (6 bases). V lost 3 bases to trimming and J lost 4 bases, with 23 bases between them. The CDR3 has 17 residues. Germline-derived CDR1 and CDR2 are GTSNPN and SVGIG (reference sequence). CDR3 loop: CAWSPPGAPSGADTQYF. In DNA form, the CDR3 reads TGTGCCTGGAGCCCACCCGGGGCTCCTTCAGGGGCAGATACGCAGTATTTT. Supplemented by reference TRBV30 and TRBJ2-3, the full variable domain reads SQTIHQWPATLVQPVGSPLSLECTVEGTSNPNLYWYRQAAGRGLQLLFYSVGIGQISSEVPQNLSASRPQDRQFILSSKKLLLSDSGFYLCAWSPPGAPSGADTQYFGPGTRLTVL.

There are a few counts of this clone. DNA for the CDR3: TGCGCCAGCAGCCCTGGGGGCAGTGGCTCCTACGAGCAGTACTTC. The encoded protein is CASSPGGSGSYEQYF. The rearrangement uses TRBV4-3 and TRBJ2-7; the D gene is possibly TRBD1 (6 bases). V lost 4 bases and J 0 bases, leaving 13 bases between the germline ends. Germline CDR1 LGHNA, CDR2 YSLEER. The CDR3 consists of 15 residues.

J is TRBJ2-7 and V is TRBV27; D might be TRBD2 (6 bases). The CDR3 contains 16 residues. The germline V gene encodes CDR1 MNHEY and CDR2 SMNVEV (reference sequence). V was cut by 3 bases and J by 2 bases, with 17 bases left in between. The CDR3 here is CASSLGFGEAPYEQYF. CDR3 nucleotide sequence: TGTGCCAGCAGTTTGGGTTTTGGGGAGGCCCCCTACGAGCAGTACTTC.

The V and J genes are TRBV25-1 and TRBJ2-7; D is unclear. The CDR3 runs to 15 residues. Germline-derived CDR1 and CDR2 are MGHDK and SYGVNS. V was cut by 3 bases and J by 0 bases, with 12 bases left in between. The CDR3 nucleotides are TGTGCCAGCAGTGATTCCGCTCTTAGCTCCTACGAGCAGTACTTC. This codes for CASSDSALSSYEQYF.

CDR3 in amino acids: CASRGIQAPTSGANVLTF. DNA of the CDR3: TGTGCCAGCAGAGGTATACAGGCACCCACCTCTGGGGCCAACGTCCTGACTTTC. The rearrangement uses TRBV27 and TRBJ2-6; weak D call: TRBD1 (5 bases). The CDR3 covers 18 residues. Trimming pared 6 bases from V and 0 bases from J, leaving 18 bases between. Germline lookup yields CDR1 MNHEY and CDR2 SMNVEV (reference sequence).

This rearrangement joins TRBV25-1 to TRBJ2-7; possibly TRBD1 for D (6 bases). Germline lookup yields CDR1 MGHDK and CDR2 SYGVNS. The ends were cut back, 4 bases at V and 3 bases at J, with 10 bases in the middle. The CDR3 runs 13 residues. CDR3 DNA: TGTGCCAGCAGTGGGGGCAGGGGCTACGAGCAGTACTTC. This translates into CASSGGRGYEQYF.

This rearrangement joins TRBV29-1 to TRBJ1-1; TRBD1 aligns across 7 bases. Germline CDR1 and CDR2: SQVTM and ANQGSEA. This CDR3 spans 15 amino acids. V shed 7 bases and J 3 bases; nucleotides not matched to a gene: 14. The CDR3 sequence: CSAKTWDSQHTEAFF. The CDR3 DNA reads as TGCAGCGCCAAAACCTGGGACAGTCAACACACTGAAGCTTTCTTT.

The chain couples TRBV29-1 to TRBJ1-6; 7 bases are a match to TRBD1. The junction had 7 bases not matched to a gene; V was cut back by 6 bases and J by 8 bases. The germline CDR1 and CDR2 sequences are SQVTM and ANQGSEA. The CDR3 consists of 13 residues. CDR3 coding DNA: TGCAGCGTAAAACCGGGACAGTATTCACCCCTCCACTTT. Protein: CSVKPGQYSPLHF. The full variable domain, rest sourced from reference TRBV29-1 and TRBJ1-6, is SAVISQKPSRDICQRGTSLTIQCQVDSQVTMMFWYRQQPGQSLTLIATANQGSEATYESGFVIDKFPISRPNLTFSTLTVSNMSPEDSSIYLCSVKPGQYSPLHFGNGTRLTVT.

The chain carries TRBV4-1 and TRBJ2-2; TRBD2 matches 8 bases. This CDR3 spans 18 amino acids. V trimming: 0 bases; J trimming: 6 bases; junction bases outside the gene matches: 12. Germline CDR1 reads MGHRA; CDR2 reads YSYEKL. Written as DNA, the CDR3 is TGCGCCAGCAGCCAAGAAGCTCTTCTAGCGGGTCCCCCCGGGGAGCTGTTTTTT. Translation: CASSQEALLAGPPGELFF.

The chain links TRBV4-3 to TRBJ2-5; D is possibly TRBD2 (7 bases). The CDR3 contains 15 residues. Germline CDR1 LGHNA, CDR2 YSLEER. Trimming removed 1 base from V and 5 bases from J, with 14 bases in between. The CDR3, as DNA: TGCGCCAGCAGCCAAGCCCGGGGGGCTGGGGAGACCCAGTACTTC. The encoded protein is CASSQARGAGETQYF.

V is TRBV9 and J is TRBJ1-5; TRBD1 matches at 7 bases. Losses at the gene ends were 3 bases for V and 6 bases for J; bases not matched to a gene: 6. Germline assignment: CDR1 SGDLS and CDR2 YYNGEE. The CDR3 length is 14 residues. The CDR3 loop reads CASSATGSGQPQHF. The CDR3 DNA follows: TGTGCCAGCAGCGCGACAGGGTCTGGTCAGCCCCAGCATTTT. Together with reference TRBV9 and TRBJ1-5, the CDR3 gives the full variable domain: DSGVTQTPKHLITATGQRVTLRCSPRSGDLSVYWYQQSLDQGLQFLIQYYNGEERAKGNILERFSAQQFPDLHSELNLSSLELGDSALYFCASSATGSGQPQHFGDGTRLSIL.

The gene calls are TRBV9 and TRBJ2-3; D not resolved. The CDR3 contains 14 residues. The ends were cut back, 0 bases at V and 3 bases at J, with 8 bases in the middle. Germline V gives CDR1 SGDLS, CDR2 YYNGEE. The CDR3: CASSVDQNTDTQYF. CDR3 nucleotide sequence: TGTGCCAGCAGCGTAGACCAAAATACAGATACGCAGTATTTT. Combining the CDR3 with reference TRBV9 and TRBJ2-3 gives the whole variable domain DSGVTQTPKHLITATGQRVTLRCSPRSGDLSVYWYQQSLDQGLQFLIQYYNGEERAKGNILERFSAQQFPDLHSELNLSSLELGDSALYFCASSVDQNTDTQYFGPGTRLTVL.